One TCR beta chain is described in this entry. Some clones are missing from TCRdb's copy, which holds only in-frame ones; the method was immunoSEQ multiplex PCR. The sample has 120,000 or so clones; about 94% are singletons. The data are from a study of T cell responses to AZD1222 COVID-19 vaccine. Trimming cost V 3 bases and J 0 bases, with 11 bases left between them. Germline V CDR1 and CDR2: SGDLS, YYNGEE. This CDR3 has 15 residues. This specimen was peripheral blood, taken 28 days after the second AZD1222 dose. The TCR comes from an adult who received the AZD1222 COVID-19 vaccine. The chain uses TRBV9 and TRBJ2-3; the D is unclear. The CDR3, as DNA: TGTGCCAGCAGCGAAACATCGACTAGCACAGATACGCAGTATTTT. This encodes CASSETSTSTDTQYF.